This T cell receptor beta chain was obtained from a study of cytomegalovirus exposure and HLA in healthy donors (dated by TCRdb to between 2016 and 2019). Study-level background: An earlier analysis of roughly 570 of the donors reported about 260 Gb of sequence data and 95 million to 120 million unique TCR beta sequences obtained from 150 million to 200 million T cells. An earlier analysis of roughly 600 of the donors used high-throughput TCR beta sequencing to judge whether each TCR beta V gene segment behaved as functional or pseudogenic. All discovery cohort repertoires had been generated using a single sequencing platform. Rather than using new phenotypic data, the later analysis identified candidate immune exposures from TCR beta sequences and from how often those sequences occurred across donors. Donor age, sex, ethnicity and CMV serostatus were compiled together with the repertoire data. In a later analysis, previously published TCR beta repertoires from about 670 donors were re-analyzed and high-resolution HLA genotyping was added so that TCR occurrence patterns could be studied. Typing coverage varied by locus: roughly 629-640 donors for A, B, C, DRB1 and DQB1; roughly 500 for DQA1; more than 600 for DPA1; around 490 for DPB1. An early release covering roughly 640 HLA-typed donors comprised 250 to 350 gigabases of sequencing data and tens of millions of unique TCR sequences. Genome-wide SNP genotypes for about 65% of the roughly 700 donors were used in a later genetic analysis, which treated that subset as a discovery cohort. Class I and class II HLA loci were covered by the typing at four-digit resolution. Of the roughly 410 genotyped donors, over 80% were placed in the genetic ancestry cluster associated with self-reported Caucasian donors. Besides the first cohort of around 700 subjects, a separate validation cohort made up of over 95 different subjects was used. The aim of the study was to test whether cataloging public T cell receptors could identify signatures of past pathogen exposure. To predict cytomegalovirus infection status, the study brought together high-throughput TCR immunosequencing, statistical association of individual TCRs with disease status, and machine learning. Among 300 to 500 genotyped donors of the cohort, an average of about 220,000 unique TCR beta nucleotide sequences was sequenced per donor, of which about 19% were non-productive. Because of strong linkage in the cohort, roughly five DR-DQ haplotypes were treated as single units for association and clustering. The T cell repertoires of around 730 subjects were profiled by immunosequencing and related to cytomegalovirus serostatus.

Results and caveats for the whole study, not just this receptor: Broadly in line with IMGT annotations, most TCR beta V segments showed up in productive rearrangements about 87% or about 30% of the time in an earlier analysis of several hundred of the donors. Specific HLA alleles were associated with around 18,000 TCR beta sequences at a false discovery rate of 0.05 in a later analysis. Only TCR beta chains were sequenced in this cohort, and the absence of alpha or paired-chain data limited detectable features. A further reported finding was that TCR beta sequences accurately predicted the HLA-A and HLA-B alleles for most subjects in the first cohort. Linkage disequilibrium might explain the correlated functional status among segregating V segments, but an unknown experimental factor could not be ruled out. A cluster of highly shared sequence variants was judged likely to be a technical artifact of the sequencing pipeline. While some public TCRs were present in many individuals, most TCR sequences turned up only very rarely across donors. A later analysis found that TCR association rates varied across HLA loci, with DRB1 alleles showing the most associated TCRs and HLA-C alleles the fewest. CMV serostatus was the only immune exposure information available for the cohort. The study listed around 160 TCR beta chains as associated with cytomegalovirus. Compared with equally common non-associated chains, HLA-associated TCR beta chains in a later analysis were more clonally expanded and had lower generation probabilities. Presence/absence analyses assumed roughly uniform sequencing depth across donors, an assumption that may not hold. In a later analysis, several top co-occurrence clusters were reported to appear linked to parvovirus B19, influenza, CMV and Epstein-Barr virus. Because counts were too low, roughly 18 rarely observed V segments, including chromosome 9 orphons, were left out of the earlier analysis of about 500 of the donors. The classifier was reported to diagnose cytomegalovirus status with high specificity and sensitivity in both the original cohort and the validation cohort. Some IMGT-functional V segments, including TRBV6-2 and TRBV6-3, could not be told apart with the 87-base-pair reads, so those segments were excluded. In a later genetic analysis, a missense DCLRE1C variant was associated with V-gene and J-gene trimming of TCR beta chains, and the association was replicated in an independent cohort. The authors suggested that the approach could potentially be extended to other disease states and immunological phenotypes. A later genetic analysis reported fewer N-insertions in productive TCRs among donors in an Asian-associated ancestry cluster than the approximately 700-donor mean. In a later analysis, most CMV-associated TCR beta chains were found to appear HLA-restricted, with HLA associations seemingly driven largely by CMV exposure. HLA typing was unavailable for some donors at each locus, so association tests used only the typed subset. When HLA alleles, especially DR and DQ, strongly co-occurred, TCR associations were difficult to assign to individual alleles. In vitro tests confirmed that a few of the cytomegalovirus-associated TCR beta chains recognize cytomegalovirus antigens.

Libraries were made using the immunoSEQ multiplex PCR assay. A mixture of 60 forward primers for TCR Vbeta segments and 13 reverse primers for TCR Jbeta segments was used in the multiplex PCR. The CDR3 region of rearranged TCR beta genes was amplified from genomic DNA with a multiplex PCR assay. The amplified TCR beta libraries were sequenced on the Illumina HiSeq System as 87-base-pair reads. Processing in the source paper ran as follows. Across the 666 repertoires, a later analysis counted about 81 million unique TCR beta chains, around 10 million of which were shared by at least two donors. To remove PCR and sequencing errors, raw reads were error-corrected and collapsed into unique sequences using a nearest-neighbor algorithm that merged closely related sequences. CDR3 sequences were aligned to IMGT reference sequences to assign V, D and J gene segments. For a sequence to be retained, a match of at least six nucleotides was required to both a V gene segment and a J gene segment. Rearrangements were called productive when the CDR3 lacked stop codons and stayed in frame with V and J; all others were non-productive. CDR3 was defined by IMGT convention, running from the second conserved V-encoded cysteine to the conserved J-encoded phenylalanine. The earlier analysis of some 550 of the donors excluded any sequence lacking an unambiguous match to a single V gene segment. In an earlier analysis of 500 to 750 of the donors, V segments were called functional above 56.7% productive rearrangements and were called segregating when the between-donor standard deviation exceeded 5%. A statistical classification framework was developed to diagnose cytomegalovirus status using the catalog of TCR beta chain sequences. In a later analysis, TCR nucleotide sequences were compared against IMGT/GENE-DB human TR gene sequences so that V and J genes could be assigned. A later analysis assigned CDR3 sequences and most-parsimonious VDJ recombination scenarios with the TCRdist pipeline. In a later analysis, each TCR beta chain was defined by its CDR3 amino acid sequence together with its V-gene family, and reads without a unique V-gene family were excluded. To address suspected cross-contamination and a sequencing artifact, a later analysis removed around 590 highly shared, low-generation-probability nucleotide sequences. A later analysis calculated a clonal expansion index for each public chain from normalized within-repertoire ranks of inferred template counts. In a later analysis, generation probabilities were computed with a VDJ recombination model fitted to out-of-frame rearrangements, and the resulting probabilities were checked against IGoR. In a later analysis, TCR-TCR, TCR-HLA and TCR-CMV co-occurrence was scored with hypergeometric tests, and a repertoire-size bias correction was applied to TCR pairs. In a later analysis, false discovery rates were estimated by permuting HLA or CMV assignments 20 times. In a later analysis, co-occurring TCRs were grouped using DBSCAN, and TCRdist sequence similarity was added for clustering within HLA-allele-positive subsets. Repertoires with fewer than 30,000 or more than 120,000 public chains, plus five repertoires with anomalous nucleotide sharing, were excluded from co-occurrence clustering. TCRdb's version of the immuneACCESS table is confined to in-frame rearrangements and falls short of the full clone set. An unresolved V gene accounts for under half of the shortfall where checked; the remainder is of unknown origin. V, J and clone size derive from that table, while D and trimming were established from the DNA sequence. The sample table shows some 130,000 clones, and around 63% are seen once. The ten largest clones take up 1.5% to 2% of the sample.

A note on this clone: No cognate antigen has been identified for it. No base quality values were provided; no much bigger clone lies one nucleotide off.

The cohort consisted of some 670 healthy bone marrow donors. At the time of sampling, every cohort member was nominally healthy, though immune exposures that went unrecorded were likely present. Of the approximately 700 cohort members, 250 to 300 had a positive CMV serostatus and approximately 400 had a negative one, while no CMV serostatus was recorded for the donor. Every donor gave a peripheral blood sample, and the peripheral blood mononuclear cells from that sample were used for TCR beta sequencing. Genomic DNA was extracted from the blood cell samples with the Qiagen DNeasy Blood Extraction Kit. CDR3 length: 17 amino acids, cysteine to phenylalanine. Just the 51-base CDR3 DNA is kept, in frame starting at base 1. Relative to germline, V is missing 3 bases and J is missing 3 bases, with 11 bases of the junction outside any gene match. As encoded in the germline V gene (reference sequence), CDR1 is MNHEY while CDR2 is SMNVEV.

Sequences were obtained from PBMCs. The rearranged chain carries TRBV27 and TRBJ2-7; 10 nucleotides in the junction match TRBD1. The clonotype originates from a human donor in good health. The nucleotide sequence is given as TGTGCCAGCAGTTTGGGAGCCCGGGACAGGGGCCTCTACGAGCAGTACTTC. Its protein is CASSLGARDRGLYEQYF.